These T cell receptor beta chains were read from a single sample in a study of long-term antiretroviral therapy in people with HIV. Here immunoSEQ multiplex PCR was the method, and the copy in TCRdb shows in-frame clones only, minus some. The sample has roughly 30,000 clones, about 90% seen once. Source: unsorted PBMCs, taken 1.8 years after starting antiretroviral therapy. These receptors came from a woman aged 18-35 years with HIV. Each CDR3 is given with its conserved first and last residue. D genes are given only for firm matches.

V	D	J	CDR3
TRBV4-1	.	TRBJ1-1	CASSQGLLNTEAFF
TRBV9	.	TRBJ2-1	CASSPRAERTYNEQFF
TRBV7-2	.	TRBJ2-1	CASSYNRVTDEQFF
TRBV4-1	.	TRBJ2-2	CASSQESGTGELFF
TRBV27	.	TRBJ2-2	CASSSITSTGELFF
TRBV7-9	.	TRBJ2-3	CASSVLVNTDTQYF
TRBV9	.	TRBJ2-1	CASSVKRGPSNEQFF
TRBV7-2	TRBD1	TRBJ1-1	CASSLVGGGRTEAFF
TRBV27	.	TRBJ2-3	CASSSEGGRFGDTQYF
TRBV7-9	.	TRBJ2-6	CASSFAGAGANVLTF
TRBV10-3	TRBD2	TRBJ2-2	CATAGSGTDTGELFF
TRBV13	TRBD1	TRBJ2-7	CASSETGGRYEQYF
TRBV6-5	.	TRBJ1-5	CASSQGNSNQPQHF
TRBV4-3	.	TRBJ2-7	CASSQEWPLNEYEQYF
TRBV5-1	.	TRBJ2-5	CASSLGQPTGRETQYF
TRBV19	.	TRBJ1-5	CASSGGDQPQHF
TRBV5-6	.	TRBJ2-3	CASSWITDTQYF
TRBV11-3	TRBD1	TRBJ2-5	CASSLGTGAQGETQYF
TRBV9	.	TRBJ2-3	CASSVADSANTDTQYF
TRBV21-1	.	TRBJ2-4	CASSKGRGQAKNIQYF
TRBV27	.	TRBJ2-3	CASSGEYTDTQYF
TRBV19	.	TRBJ1-1	CASRPGGMNTEAFF
TRBV7-3	TRBD2	TRBJ2-3	CASSLLAGGADTQYF
TRBV4-1	.	TRBJ2-4	CASSQDIGVGKNIQYF
TRBV6-1	.	TRBJ2-7	CASSESSRANEQYF
TRBV6-4	.	TRBJ2-1	CASSDSSGSYNEQFF
TRBV29-1	.	TRBJ1-2	CSVVVTTTNYGYTF
TRBV7-2	.	TRBJ2-1	CASSLAGSYNEQFF
TRBV6-5	.	TRBJ2-3	CASTSMDTQYF
TRBV2	.	TRBJ1-5	CASSETGNQPQHF
TRBV28	.	TRBJ2-3	CATLSLSDTQYF
TRBV2	.	TRBJ2-7	CASSPGTYEQYF
TRBV7-8	.	TRBJ2-3	CASSLAGVGTDTQYF
TRBV11-2	.	TRBJ1-1	CASSFSQAREAFF
TRBV21-1	.	TRBJ2-7	CASSKALSGSYEQYF
TRBV7-9	.	TRBJ1-3	CASSPTPSGAGNTIYF
TRBV28	TRBD1	TRBJ1-2	CASSGTGKKAF
TRBV4-2	.	TRBJ1-2	CASSTGMSPYGYTF
TRBV6-5	.	TRBJ1-4	CASSYTQDEGPLFF
TRBV4-3	TRBD1	TRBJ2-7	CASSPHPGQGLVGSPYEQYF
TRBV5-1	.	TRBJ2-2	CASSLNTGELFF
TRBV10-3	TRBD2	TRBJ2-7	CAISESRPGDRTSGSSYEQYF
TRBV10-3	.	TRBJ2-7	CAISGGDRSYEQYF
TRBV7-8	.	TRBJ1-1	CASSLVLLNTEAFF
TRBV6-1	.	TRBJ2-1	CASSEIGYNEQFF
TRBV7-9	.	TRBJ2-3	CASRKTQRTVIRTDTQYF
TRBV2	.	TRBJ2-5	CASSETEETQYF
TRBV9	.	TRBJ2-1	CASSVDSVTTYNEQFF
TRBV7-7	.	TRBJ2-6	CASSGTAGANVLTF
TRBV29-1	.	TRBJ1-2	CSALSQGNYGYTF
TRBV2	.	TRBJ1-4	CASKSETRNEKLFF
TRBV25-1	TRBD2	TRBJ2-1	CASSERHGRATYNEQFF
TRBV27	.	TRBJ1-3	CASSFVKGGNTIYF
TRBV14	TRBD1	TRBJ1-2	CASSLLLLTGTGNYGYTF
TRBV19	.	TRBJ2-3	CASRAAGTDTQYF
TRBV15	TRBD1	TRBJ1-4	CATSGQGAPGEKLFF
TRBV7-9	.	TRBJ2-7	CASSESSYEQYF
TRBV7-6	TRBD1	TRBJ2-3	CASSSPTGGNTQYF
TRBV27	TRBD2	TRBJ2-2	CASSLSSGMAGELFF